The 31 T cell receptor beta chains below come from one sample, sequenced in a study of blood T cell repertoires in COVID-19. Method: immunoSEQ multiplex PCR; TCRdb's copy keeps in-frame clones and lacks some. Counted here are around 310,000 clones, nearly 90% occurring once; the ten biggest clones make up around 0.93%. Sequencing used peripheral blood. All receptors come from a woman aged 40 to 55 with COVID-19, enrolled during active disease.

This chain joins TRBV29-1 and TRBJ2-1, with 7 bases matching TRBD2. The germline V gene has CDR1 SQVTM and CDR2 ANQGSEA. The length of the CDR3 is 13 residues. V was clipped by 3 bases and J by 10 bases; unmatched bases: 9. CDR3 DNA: TGCAGCGTTGAGGGGCTAGCGGCAACCGAGCAGTTCTTC. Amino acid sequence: CSVEGLAATEQFF.

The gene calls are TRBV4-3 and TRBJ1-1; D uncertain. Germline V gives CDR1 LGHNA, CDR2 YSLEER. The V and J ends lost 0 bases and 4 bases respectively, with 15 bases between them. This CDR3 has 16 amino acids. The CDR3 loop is CASSQELAQRVTEAFF. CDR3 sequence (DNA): TGCGCCAGCAGCCAAGAGCTCGCACAGAGAGTCACTGAAGCTTTCTTT.

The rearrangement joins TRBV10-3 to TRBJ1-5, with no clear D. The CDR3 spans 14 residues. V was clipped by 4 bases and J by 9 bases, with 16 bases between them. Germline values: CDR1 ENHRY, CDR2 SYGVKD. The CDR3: CAISGIGESRPQHF. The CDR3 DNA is TGTGCCATCAGTGGAATCGGGGAAAGTCGGCCCCAGCATTTT.

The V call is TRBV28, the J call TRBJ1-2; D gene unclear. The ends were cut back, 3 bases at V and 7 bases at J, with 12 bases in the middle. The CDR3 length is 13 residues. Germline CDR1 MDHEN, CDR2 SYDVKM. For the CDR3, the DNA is TGTGCCAGCAGTTTCCTCGGCGGCAGTGGCTACACCTTC. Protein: CASSFLGGSGYTF.

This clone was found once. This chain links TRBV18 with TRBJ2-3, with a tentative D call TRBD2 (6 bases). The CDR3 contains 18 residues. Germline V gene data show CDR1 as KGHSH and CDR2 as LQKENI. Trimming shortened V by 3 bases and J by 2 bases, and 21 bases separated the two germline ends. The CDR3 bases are TGTGCCAGCTCACCGGTGGGAGGACGACTGCTCTCCACAGATACGCAGTATTTT. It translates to CASSPVGGRLLSTDTQYF. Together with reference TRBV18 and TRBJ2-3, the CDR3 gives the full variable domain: NAGVMQNPRHLVRRRGQEARLRCSPMKGHSHVYWYRQLPEEGLKFMVYLQKENIIDESGMPKERFSAEFPKEGPSILRIQQVVRGDSAAYFCASSPVGGRLLSTDTQYFGPGTRLTVL.

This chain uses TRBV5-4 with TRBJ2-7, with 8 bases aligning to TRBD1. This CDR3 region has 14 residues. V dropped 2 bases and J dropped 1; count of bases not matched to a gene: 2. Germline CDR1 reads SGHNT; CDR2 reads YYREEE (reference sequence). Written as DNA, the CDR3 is TGTGCCAGCAGCTTCAGACAGGGGTCCTACGAGCAGTACTTC. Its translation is CASSFRQGSYEQYF.

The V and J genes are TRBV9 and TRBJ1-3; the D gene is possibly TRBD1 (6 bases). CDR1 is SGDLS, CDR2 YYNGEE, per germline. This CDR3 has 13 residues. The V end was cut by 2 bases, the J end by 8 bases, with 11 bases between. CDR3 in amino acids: CASSVNEGDTIYF. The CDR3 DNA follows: TGTGCCAGCAGCGTGAACGAGGGGGACACCATATATTTT.

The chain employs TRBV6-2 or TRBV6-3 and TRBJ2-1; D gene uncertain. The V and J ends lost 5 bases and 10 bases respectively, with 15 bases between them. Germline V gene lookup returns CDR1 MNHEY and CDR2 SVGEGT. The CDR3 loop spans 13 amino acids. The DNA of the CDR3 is TGTGCCAGCAGTCCCCCTCGACCCGGGGAGCAGTTCTTC. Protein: CASSPPRPGEQFF.

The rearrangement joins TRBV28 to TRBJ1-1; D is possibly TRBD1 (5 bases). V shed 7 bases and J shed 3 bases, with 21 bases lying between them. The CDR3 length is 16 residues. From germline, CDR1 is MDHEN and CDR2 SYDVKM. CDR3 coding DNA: TGTGCCAGCATCCCCTGGGACCTCCGGAGGGACACTGAAGCTTTCTTT. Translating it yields CASIPWDLRRDTEAFF.

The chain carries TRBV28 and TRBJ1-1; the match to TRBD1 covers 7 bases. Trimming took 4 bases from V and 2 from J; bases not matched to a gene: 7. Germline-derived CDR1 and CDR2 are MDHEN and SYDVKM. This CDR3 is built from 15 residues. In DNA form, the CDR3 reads TGTGCCAGCAGTTCAGAGGGGGCAGGAAACACTGAAGCTTTCTTT. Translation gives CASSSEGAGNTEAFF.

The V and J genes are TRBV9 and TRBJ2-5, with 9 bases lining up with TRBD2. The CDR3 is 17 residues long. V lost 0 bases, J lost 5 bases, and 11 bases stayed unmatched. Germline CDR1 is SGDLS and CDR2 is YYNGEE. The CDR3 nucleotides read TGTGCCAGCAGCGTAGATACGCGGGGGGGCCTTCGGGAGACCCAGTACTTC. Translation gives CASSVDTRGGLRETQYF.

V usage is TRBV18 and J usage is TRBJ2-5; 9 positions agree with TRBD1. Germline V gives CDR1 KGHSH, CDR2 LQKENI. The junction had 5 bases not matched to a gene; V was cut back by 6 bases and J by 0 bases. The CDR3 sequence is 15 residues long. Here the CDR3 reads CASSPGQGHQETQYF. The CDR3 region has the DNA TGTGCCAGCTCCCCTGGACAGGGGCACCAAGAGACCCAGTACTTC.

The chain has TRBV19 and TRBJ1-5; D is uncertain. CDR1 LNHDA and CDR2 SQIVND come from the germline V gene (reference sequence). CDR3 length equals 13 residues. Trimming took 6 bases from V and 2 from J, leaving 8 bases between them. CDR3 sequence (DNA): TGTGCCAGTAGGGGCACAGGCAATCAGCCCCAGCATTTT. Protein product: CASRGTGNQPQHF.

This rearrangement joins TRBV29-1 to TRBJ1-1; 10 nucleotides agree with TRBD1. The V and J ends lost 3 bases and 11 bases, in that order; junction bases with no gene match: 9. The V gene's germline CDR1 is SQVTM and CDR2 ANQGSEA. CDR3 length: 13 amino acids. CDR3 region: CSVEGQGPPFAFF. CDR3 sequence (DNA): TGCAGCGTTGAGGGACAGGGGCCTCCCTTCGCTTTCTTT.

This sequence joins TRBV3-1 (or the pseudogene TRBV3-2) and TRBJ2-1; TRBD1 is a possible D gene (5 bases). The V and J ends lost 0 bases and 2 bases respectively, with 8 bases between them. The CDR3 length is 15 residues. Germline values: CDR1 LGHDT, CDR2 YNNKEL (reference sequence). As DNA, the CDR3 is TGTGCCAGCAGCCAAGATATGACAGCCTACAATGAGCAGTTCTTC. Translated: CASSQDMTAYNEQFF.

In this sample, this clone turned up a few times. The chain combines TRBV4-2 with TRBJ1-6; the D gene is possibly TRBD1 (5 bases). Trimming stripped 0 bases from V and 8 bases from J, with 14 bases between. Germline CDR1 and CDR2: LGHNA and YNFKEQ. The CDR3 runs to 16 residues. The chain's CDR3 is CASSQDGGVEYSPLHF. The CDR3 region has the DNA TGTGCCAGCAGCCAAGATGGGGGGGTAGAATATTCACCCCTCCACTTT.

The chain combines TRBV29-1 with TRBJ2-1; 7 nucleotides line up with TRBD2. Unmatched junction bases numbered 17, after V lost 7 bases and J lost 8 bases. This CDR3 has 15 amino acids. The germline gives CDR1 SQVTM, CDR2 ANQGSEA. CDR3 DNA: TGCAGCGCGGAATCGGGACTAAGGTTAGGAGATGAGCAGTTCTTC. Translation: CSAESGLRLGDEQFF.

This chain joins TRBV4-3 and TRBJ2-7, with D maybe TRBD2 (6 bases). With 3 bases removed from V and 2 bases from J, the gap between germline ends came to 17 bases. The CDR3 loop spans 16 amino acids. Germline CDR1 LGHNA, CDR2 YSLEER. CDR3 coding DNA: TGCGCCAGCAGCCAGGGACTTCAGGGATTCACCTACGAGCAGTACTTC. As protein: CASSQGLQGFTYEQYF.

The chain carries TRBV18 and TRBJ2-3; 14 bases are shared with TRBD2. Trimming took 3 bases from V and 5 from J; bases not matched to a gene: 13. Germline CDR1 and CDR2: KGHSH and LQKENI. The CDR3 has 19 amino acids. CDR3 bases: TGTGCCAGCTCACCTAGGACTAGCGGGGGGACACGCCTTAGAGATACGCAGTATTTT. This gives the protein CASSPRTSGGTRLRDTQYF.

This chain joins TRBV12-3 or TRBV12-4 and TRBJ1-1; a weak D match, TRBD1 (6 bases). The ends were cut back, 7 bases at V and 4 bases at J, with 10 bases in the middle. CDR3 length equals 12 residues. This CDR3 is CASNRDTTEAFF. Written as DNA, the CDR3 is TGTGCCAGCAACCGGGACACCACTGAAGCTTTCTTT.

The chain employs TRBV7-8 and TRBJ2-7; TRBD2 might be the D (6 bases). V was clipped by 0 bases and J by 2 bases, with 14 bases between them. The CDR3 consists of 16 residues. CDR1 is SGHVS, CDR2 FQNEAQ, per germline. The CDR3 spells CASSLARPSDTYEQYF. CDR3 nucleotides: TGTGCCAGCAGCTTAGCTCGTCCTAGCGACACCTACGAGCAGTACTTC.

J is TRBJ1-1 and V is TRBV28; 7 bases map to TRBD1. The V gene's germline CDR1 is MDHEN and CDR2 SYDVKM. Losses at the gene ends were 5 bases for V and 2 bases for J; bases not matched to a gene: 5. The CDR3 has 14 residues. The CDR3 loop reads CASSPGQINTEAFF. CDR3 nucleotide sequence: TGTGCCAGCAGTCCGGGACAGATCAACACTGAAGCTTTCTTT.

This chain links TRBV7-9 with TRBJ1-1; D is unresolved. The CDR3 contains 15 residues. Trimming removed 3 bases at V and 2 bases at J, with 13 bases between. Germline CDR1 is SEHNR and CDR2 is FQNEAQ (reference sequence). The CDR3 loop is CASSFDSAINTEAFF. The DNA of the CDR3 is TGTGCCAGCAGCTTCGACTCGGCCATCAACACTGAAGCTTTCTTT. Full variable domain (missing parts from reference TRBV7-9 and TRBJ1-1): DTGVSQNPRHKITKRGQNVTFRCDPISEHNRLYWYRQTLGQGPEFLTYFQNEAQLEKSRLLSDRFSAERPKGSFSTLEIQRTEQGDSAMYLCASSFDSAINTEAFFGQGTRLTVV.

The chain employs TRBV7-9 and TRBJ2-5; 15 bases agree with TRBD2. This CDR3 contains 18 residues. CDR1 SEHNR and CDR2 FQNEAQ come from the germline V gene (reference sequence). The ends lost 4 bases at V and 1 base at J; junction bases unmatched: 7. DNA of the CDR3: TGTGCCAGCAGCTCATCGGGACTAGCGGGAGGAGGCCAAGAGACCCAGTACTTC. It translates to CASSSSGLAGGGQETQYF.

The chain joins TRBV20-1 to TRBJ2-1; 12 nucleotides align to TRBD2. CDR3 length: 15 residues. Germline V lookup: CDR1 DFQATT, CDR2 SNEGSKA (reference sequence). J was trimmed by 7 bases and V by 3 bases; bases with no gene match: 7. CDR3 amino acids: CSASLASGRANEQFF. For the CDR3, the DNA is TGCAGTGCTAGTTTGGCTAGCGGGAGGGCTAATGAGCAGTTCTTC.

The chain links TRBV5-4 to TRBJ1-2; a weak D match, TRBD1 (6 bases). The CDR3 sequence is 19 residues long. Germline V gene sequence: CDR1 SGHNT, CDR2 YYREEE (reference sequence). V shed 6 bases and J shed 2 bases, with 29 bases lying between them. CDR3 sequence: CASTSGQLSSAHLNYGYTF. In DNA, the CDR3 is TGTGCCAGCACCTCCGGACAGTTAAGCTCCGCACACCTAAACTATGGCTACACCTTC.

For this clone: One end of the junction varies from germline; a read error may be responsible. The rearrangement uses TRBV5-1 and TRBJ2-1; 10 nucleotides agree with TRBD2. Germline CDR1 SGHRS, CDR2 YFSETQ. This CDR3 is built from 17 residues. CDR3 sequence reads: CASSPRLAGASHNEQFF. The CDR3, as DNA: TGCGCCAGCAGCCCTAGGCTAGCGGGGGCCTCCCACAATGAGCAGTTCTTC.

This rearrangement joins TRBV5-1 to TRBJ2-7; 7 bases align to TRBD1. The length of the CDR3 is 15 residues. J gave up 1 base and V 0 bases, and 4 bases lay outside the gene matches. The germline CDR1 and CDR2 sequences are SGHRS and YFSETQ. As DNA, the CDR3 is TGCGCCAGCAGCTTGGGCCCGGGACAGTCCTACGAGCAGTACTTC. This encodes CASSLGPGQSYEQYF.

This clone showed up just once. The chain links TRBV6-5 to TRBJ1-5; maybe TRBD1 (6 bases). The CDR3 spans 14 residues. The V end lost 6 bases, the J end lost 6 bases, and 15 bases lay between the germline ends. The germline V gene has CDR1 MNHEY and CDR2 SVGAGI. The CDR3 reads CASRQDRSGQPQHF. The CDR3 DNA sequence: TGTGCCAGCAGACAAGACAGGTCGGGTCAGCCCCAGCATTTT.

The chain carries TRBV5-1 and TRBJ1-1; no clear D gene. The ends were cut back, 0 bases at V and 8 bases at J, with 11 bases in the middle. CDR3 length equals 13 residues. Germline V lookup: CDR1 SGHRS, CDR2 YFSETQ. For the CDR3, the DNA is TGCGCCAGCAGCTTGGTTGCAGAACAGGAAGCTTTCTTT. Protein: CASSLVAEQEAFF. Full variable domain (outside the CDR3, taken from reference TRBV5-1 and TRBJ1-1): KAGVTQTPRYLIKTRGQQVTLSCSPISGHRSVSWYQQTPGQGLQFLFEYFSETQRNKGNFPGRFSGRQFSNSRSEMNVSTLELGDSALYLCASSLVAEQEAFFGQGTRLTVV.

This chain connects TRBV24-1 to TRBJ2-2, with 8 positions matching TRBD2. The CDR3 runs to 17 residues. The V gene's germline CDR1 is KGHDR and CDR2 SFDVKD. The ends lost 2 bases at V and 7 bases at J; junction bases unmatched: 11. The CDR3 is CATSDSISGSAHGELFF. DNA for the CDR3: TGTGCCACCAGTGATTCTATCAGCGGGAGCGCGCACGGGGAGCTGTTTTTT.